Shown below are 18 T cell receptor beta chains from a single sample sequenced in a study of blood T cell repertoires in COVID-19. TCRdb's copy holds only in-frame clones and misses some; the assay was immunoSEQ multiplex PCR. Here the sample spans around 200,000 clones, 70% to 90% being singletons. The sequencing sample was made of PBMCs or T cells enriched from blood (not recorded which). The receptors shown here come from a man aged 30 to 45 who had recovered from COVID-19.

V is TRBV4-1 and J is TRBJ2-6; D may be TRBD1 (5 bases). Germline CDR1 reads MGHRA; CDR2 reads YSYEKL. Trimming took off 4 bases at V and 0 bases at J, with 13 bases between the two ends. The CDR3 sequence is 17 residues long. The CDR3 loop is CASSPRGLTSGANVLTF. CDR3 nucleotide sequence: TGCGCCAGCAGCCCAAGGGGTTTGACCTCTGGGGCCAACGTCCTGACTTTC.

J is TRBJ2-4 and V is TRBV4-1; TRBD2 agrees at 10 bases. There are 17 residues in the CDR3. The ends lost 0 bases at V and 4 bases at J; junction bases unmatched: 6. Germline V gene lookup returns CDR1 MGHRA and CDR2 YSYEKL. The chain's CDR3 is CASSQDLTSGLKNIQYF. The CDR3 DNA sequence: TGCGCCAGCAGCCAAGATCTGACTAGCGGGCTTAAAAACATTCAGTACTTC.

This chain uses TRBV6-1 with TRBJ1-5; 10 bases line up with TRBD1. Per germline, CDR1 MNHNS and CDR2 SASEGT. V lost 2 bases, J lost 6 bases, and 7 bases stayed unmatched. The CDR3 length is 16 residues. The CDR3 protein is CASSEMTGGFGQPQHF. In DNA form, the CDR3 reads TGTGCCAGCAGTGAAATGACAGGGGGCTTCGGTCAGCCCCAGCATTTT.

The CDR3 DNA reads as TGTGCCAGCAGCGTAGTCCCTCTCTACAATGAGCAGTTCTTC. It yields the protein CASSVVPLYNEQFF. This chain joins TRBV9 and TRBJ2-1; D call uncertain. Germline values: CDR1 SGDLS, CDR2 YYNGEE. The CDR3 is 14 residues long. Trimming cost V 0 bases and J 3 bases, with 7 bases left between them.

The chain's CDR3 is CASSMRVSAGNTIYF. CDR3 in DNA: TGTGCCAGTAGTATGAGGGTCTCGGCTGGAAACACCATATATTTT. J is TRBJ1-3 and V is TRBV19; D is unclear. Trimming cost V 3 bases and J 2 bases, with 11 bases left between them. Germline lookup yields CDR1 LNHDA and CDR2 SQIVND (reference sequence). The length of the CDR3 is 15 residues.

The genes are TRBV9 and TRBJ2-3, with TRBD2 as a possible D gene (6 bases). The V and J ends lost 3 bases and 5 bases respectively, with 13 bases between them. This CDR3 is built from 14 residues. Germline V gene sequence: CDR1 SGDLS, CDR2 YYNGEE. CDR3 sequence reads: CASSAAWGGDTQYF. The CDR3 coding sequence is TGTGCCAGCAGCGCTGCTTGGGGAGGAGATACGCAGTATTTT.

This chain links TRBV6-1 with TRBJ2-3; D might be TRBD1 (5 bases). The germline V gene has CDR1 MNHNS and CDR2 SASEGT. The V end was cut by 3 bases, the J end by 6 bases, with 10 bases between. This CDR3 contains 13 residues. This chain's CDR3 is CASSDWGPDTQYF. As DNA, the CDR3 is TGTGCCAGCAGTGATTGGGGCCCGGATACGCAGTATTTT.

This clone was seen only once. The chain has TRBV24-1 and TRBJ1-5, with 8 bases fitting TRBD1. Per the germline V gene, CDR1 is KGHDR and CDR2 is SFDVKD. The V segment lost 4 bases and the J segment 2 bases; nucleotides outside the gene matches: 6. The CDR3 length is 16 residues. The chain's CDR3 is CATSEAGQGGNQPQHF. The CDR3 DNA is TGTGCCACCAGTGAAGCCGGACAGGGAGGCAATCAGCCCCAGCATTTT.

V is TRBV11-2 and J is TRBJ2-1; the D gene is possibly TRBD2 (6 bases). Trimming shortened V by 8 bases and J by 5 bases, and 22 bases separated the two germline ends. This CDR3 has 16 residues. Germline lookup yields CDR1 SGHAT and CDR2 FQNNGV. CDR3 sequence (DNA): TGTGCCAGCGGAAAGACTAGTTCTTGGCCTCACAATGAGCAGTTCTTC. It yields the protein CASGKTSSWPHNEQFF.

V gene TRBV18 combines with J gene TRBJ2-7; 14 bases match TRBD2. CDR1 is KGHSH and CDR2 is LQKENI in the germline V gene. There are 19 residues in the CDR3. V lost 3 bases and J lost 5; bases outside the gene matches: 15. The CDR3 loop reads CASSPRGTSGRSPPDEQYF. As DNA, the CDR3 is TGTGCCAGCTCACCCCGGGGGACTAGCGGGAGATCTCCTCCGGACGAGCAGTACTTC.

This chain uses TRBV19 with TRBJ1-2; tentative D call: TRBD1 (5 bases). Between the trimmed V and J ends, which lost 3 bases and 1 base, there was a span of 12 bases. The CDR3 has 15 residues. The germline V gene encodes CDR1 LNHDA and CDR2 SQIVND (reference sequence). The CDR3 reads CASSIGGTLNYGYTF. Written as DNA, the CDR3 is TGTGCCAGTAGTATCGGGGGGACCCTTAACTATGGCTACACCTTC.

The rearrangement joins TRBV4-1 to TRBJ2-7, with 13 positions matching TRBD2. V lost 7 bases and J lost 3; bases outside the gene matches: 6. Germline lookup yields CDR1 MGHRA and CDR2 YSYEKL. The CDR3 contains 15 residues. CDR3: CASTPGLAGFYEQYF. The CDR3 bases are TGCGCCAGCACCCCGGGACTAGCGGGATTCTACGAGCAGTACTTC.

This clone was seen once. The chain uses TRBV10-3 and TRBJ1-2; 8 positions agree with TRBD1. J gave up 1 base and V 10 bases, and 5 bases lay outside the gene matches. The germline CDR1 and CDR2 sequences are ENHRY and SYGVKD. The CDR3 sequence is 13 residues long. Here the CDR3 DNA reads TGTGCCACCGGACAGGGCCTTAACTATGGCTACACCTTC. Encoded protein: CATGQGLNYGYTF.

V is TRBV11-2 and J is TRBJ2-3, with D perhaps TRBD2 (6 bases). The V and J ends lost 3 bases and 2 bases respectively, with 9 bases between them. CDR1 and CDR2 from the germline V gene are SGHAT and FQNNGV. This CDR3 spans 14 amino acids. This chain's CDR3 is CASSLGGLTDTQYF. The CDR3 nucleotides are TGTGCCAGCAGCTTGGGGGGACTCACAGATACGCAGTATTTT.

The chain carries TRBV3-1 (or the pseudogene TRBV3-2) and TRBJ2-7; TRBD2 is a possible D gene (5 bases). This CDR3 is built from 13 residues. V gave up 2 bases and J gave up 6 bases, with 11 bases separating them. Germline V gives CDR1 LGHDT, CDR2 YNNKEL (reference sequence). The CDR3, as DNA: TGTGCCAGCAGCCAACCCGAGGGCGTCGAGCAGTACTTC. It is translated as CASSQPEGVEQYF.

This chain links TRBV7-9 with TRBJ1-1; TRBD1 is a possible D gene (6 bases). The CDR3 has 14 amino acids. The V and J ends lost 6 bases and 4 bases respectively, with 15 bases between them. Germline CDR1 and CDR2: SEHNR and FQNEAQ (reference sequence). The CDR3 DNA follows: TGTGCCAGCAGGGCCACAGGGCTCGGCACTGAAGCTTTCTTT. This encodes CASRATGLGTEAFF.

The rearrangement links TRBV24-1 to TRBJ2-1; 11 bases line up with TRBD1. With V trimmed by 7 bases and J by 4 bases, 8 bases remained unmatched. CDR1 and CDR2 from the germline V gene are KGHDR and SFDVKD. The CDR3 extends over 16 amino acids. As DNA, the CDR3 is TGTGCCACCAGGAGTACCGGGACAGGGGGTTACAATGAGCAGTTCTTC. Translated, it gives CATRSTGTGGYNEQFF.

This chain's CDR3 is CASMTAAGYGYTF. DNA of the CDR3: TGTGCCAGCATGACCGCGGCGGGCTATGGCTACACCTTC. The V call is TRBV14, the J call TRBJ1-2, with D unresolved. Looked up from germline, CDR1 is SGHDN and CDR2 is FVKESK. The CDR3 totals 13 residues. V lost 7 bases, J lost 4 bases, and 13 bases lay in between. The variable domain in full, with the rest retrieved from reference TRBV14 and TRBJ1-2, is EAGVTQFPSHSVIEKGQTVTLRCDPISGHDNLYWYRRVMGKEIKFLLHFVKESKQDESGMPNNRFLAERTGGTYSTLKVQPAELEDSGVYFCASMTAAGYGYTFGSGTRLTVV.